Below, 18 T cell receptor beta chains from the same sample are listed, as sequenced in a study of T cells in Graves' hyperthyroidism and ophthalmopathy. Amplification of TCR beta CDR3 regions used RNA as the template. Carried out on the TCR CDR3, a first-round RT-PCR used the HTBI primer set. TCRdb fed the multiplex PCR reads into MiXCR, producing one record per CDR3 protein. The sample carries around 180,000 distinct CDR3 sequences, 15% to 20% recorded once. The sequenced material came from blood. The receptors stem from a woman aged 50 to 60 with Graves' hyperthyroidism.

This clonotype was recorded many times. The J gene is TRBJ2-3, the V gene TRBV28, with D unclear. The CDR3 consists of 12 residues. Trimming left V 5 bases short and J 6 bases short, with 9 bases between. Germline CDR1 MDHEN, CDR2 SYDVKM. CDR3 nucleotide sequence: TGTGCCAGCAGTCCAACTATGGATACGCAGTATTTT. This gives the protein CASSPTMDTQYF.

The genes are TRBV2 and TRBJ2-7, with 10 bases aligning to TRBD2. The V and J ends lost 7 bases and 5 bases, in that order; junction bases with no gene match: 5. Looked up from germline, CDR1 is SNHLY and CDR2 is FYNNEI. The CDR3 covers 13 residues. The DNA for the CDR3 is TGTGCCAGCATAGCGGGAGGTTCCCACGAGCAGTACTTC. This codes for CASIAGGSHEQYF.

This clonotype has ten or more counts. The V and J genes are TRBV19 and TRBJ2-7; TRBD1 or TRBD2 may be the D gene (7 bases each). This CDR3 has 14 amino acids. V was cut by 5 bases and J by 2 bases, with 13 bases left in between. The germline CDR1 and CDR2 sequences are LNHDA and SQIVND (reference sequence). This chain's CDR3 is CASSSQGGAYEQYF. The CDR3 DNA sequence: TGTGCCAGTAGTTCTCAGGGGGGGGCCTACGAGCAGTACTTC.

This clonotype was counted ten times or more. The CDR3 DNA is TGTGCCAGCAGTCCCCGCGGGATGGGCTACGAGCAGTACTTC. Protein product: CASSPRGMGYEQYF. V gene TRBV6-2 or TRBV6-3 combines with J gene TRBJ2-7, with D possibly matching TRBD2 (6 bases). This CDR3 has 14 amino acids. Germline V gene lookup returns CDR1 MNHEY and CDR2 SVGEGT. Trimming removed 5 bases from V and 3 bases from J, with 14 bases in between.

J is TRBJ2-3 and V is TRBV4-3, with TRBD2 matching 12 bases. Losses at the gene ends were 1 base for V and 3 bases for J; bases not matched to a gene: 5. The CDR3 extends over 17 amino acids. Germline V gene lookup returns CDR1 LGHNA and CDR2 YSLEER. In nucleotides, the CDR3 is TGCGCCAGCAGCCAAGGACCGCTAGCGGGGGGGACAGATACGCAGTATTTT. Residues: CASSQGPLAGGTDTQYF.

This clonotype was picked up many times. V is TRBV7-2 and J is TRBJ2-5, with 10 bases aligning to TRBD1. The CDR3 consists of 15 residues. Germline CDR1 is SGHTA and CDR2 is FQGNSA. V dropped 4 bases and J dropped 6; count of bases not matched to a gene: 8. This chain's CDR3 is CASSSGQGGGKTQYF. The CDR3 DNA is TGTGCCAGCAGCTCTGGACAGGGGGGTGGGAAGACCCAGTACTTC.

This clonotype has ten or more counts. The gene calls are TRBV19 and TRBJ1-2; D is possibly TRBD1 (6 bases). Trimming cost V 7 bases and J 2 bases, with 23 bases left between them. This CDR3 comprises 17 residues. Germline V CDR1 and CDR2: LNHDA, SQIVND (reference sequence). The CDR3 protein is CASTTGTPWNLNYGYTF. In DNA form, the CDR3 reads TGTGCCAGTACCACCGGGACACCATGGAATTTAAACTATGGCTACACCTTC.

This clonotype was seen many times. V and J are TRBV19 and TRBJ1-1; tentative D call: TRBD1 (5 bases). The CDR3 contains 16 residues. CDR1 and CDR2 (germline): LNHDA, SQIVND (reference sequence). V lost 5 bases and J 1 base, leaving 17 bases between the germline ends. In DNA, the CDR3 is TGTGCCAGTAGTTGGGGGTTTGGAATGGGGAACACTGAAGCTTTCTTT. Translated: CASSWGFGMGNTEAFF. Based on the CDR3 plus reference TRBV19 and TRBJ1-1, the full variable domain is DGGITQSPKYLFRKEGQNVTLSCEQNLNHDAMYWYRQDPGQGLRLIYYSQIVNDFQKGDIAEGYSVSREKKESFPLTVTSAQKNPTAFYLCASSWGFGMGNTEAFFGQGTRLTVV.

In its sample, this clonotype was seen many times. The chain is built from TRBV7-9 and TRBJ1-6, with 7 bases aligning to TRBD1. This CDR3 has 15 residues. J gave up 6 bases and V 5 bases, and 7 bases lay outside the gene matches. Germline V gene data show CDR1 as SEHNR and CDR2 as FQNEAQ (reference sequence). The CDR3 nucleotides are TGTGCCAGCAGCCAGGGGGACGCGGGTAATTCACCCCTCCACTTT. Translation: CASSQGDAGNSPLHF.

This clonotype appeared many times. The chain is built from TRBV7-8 and TRBJ2-2; no reliable D call. CDR3 size: 14 residues. Germline CDR1 reads SGHVS; CDR2 reads FQNEAQ. V was clipped by 2 bases and J by 1 base, with 5 bases between them. This CDR3 reads CASSLHENTGELFF. CDR3 DNA: TGTGCCAGCAGCTTACATGAGAACACCGGGGAGCTGTTTTTT.

Many counts were recorded for this clonotype. The J gene is TRBJ2-5, the V gene TRBV6-2 or TRBV6-3, with D perhaps matching TRBD1 (5 bases). Between the trimmed V and J ends, which lost 5 bases and 2 bases, there was a span of 15 bases. The CDR3 is 15 amino acids. Germline CDR1 MNHEY, CDR2 SVGEGT. In DNA form, the CDR3 reads TGTGCCAGCAGTAGACATGGACAACAACAAGAGACCCAGTACTTC. It codes for CASSRHGQQQETQYF.

The V call is TRBV2, the J call TRBJ1-3; D uncertain. Trimming pared 4 bases from V and 4 bases from J, leaving 17 bases between. The germline V gene has CDR1 SNHLY and CDR2 FYNNEI. The CDR3 sequence is 16 residues long. The DNA of the CDR3 is TGTGCCAGCAGTGCCGAGGGAGTGGGCTCCGGAAACACCATATATTTT. Its protein product is CASSAEGVGSGNTIYF.

This clonotype was seen ten or more times. The V gene is TRBV13, the J gene TRBJ1-2; 8 bases are a match to TRBD1. V gave up 4 bases and J gave up 4 bases; unmatched junction bases: 5. The germline CDR1 and CDR2 sequences are PRHDT and FYEKMQ (reference sequence). The CDR3 has 14 amino acids. The CDR3 DNA is TGTGCCAGCAGCTCGTCCGGGACAGGCTATGGCTACACCTTC. Its protein product is CASSSSGTGYGYTF.

This sequence joins TRBV20-1 and TRBJ2-7; TRBD2 is a possible D gene (6 bases). The V gene's germline CDR1 is DFQATT and CDR2 SNEGSKA (reference sequence). The V end lost 3 bases, the J end lost 0 bases, and 15 bases lay between the germline ends. This CDR3 is 15 amino acids long. CDR3 protein: CSASPTGDLSYEQYF. The CDR3 DNA is TGCAGTGCTAGTCCTACGGGGGATCTCTCCTACGAGCAGTACTTC.

The chain recombines TRBV10-2 with TRBJ2-7; D remains ambiguous. Per germline, CDR1 WSHSY and CDR2 SAAADI. Between the trimmed V and J ends, which lost 0 bases and 0 bases, there was a span of 3 bases. The CDR3 is 13 residues long. CDR3 residues: CASSESVSYEQYF. The CDR3 coding sequence is TGCGCCAGCAGTGAGTCTGTCTCCTACGAGCAGTACTTC.

This clonotype was seen at least ten times. The rearrangement links TRBV20-1 to TRBJ1-1; D perhaps matches TRBD1 (5 bases). This CDR3 region has 11 residues. The germline CDR1 and CDR2 sequences are DFQATT and SNEGSKA (reference sequence). V dropped 4 bases and J dropped 6 bases, with 9 bases sitting between them. The DNA for the CDR3 is TGCAGTGCTACCGACAGCGCTGAAGCTTTCTTT. As protein: CSATDSAEAFF.

This clonotype appeared many times. The chain has TRBV12-3 or TRBV12-4 and TRBJ1-1; no definite D call. The CDR3 sequence is 12 residues long. V gave up 5 bases and J gave up 11 bases, with 15 bases separating them. CDR3 nucleotides: TGTGCCAGCAGTCCGGGCCCCTTGAGGGCTTTCTTT. It codes for CASSPGPLRAFF.

The chain recombines TRBV3-1 with TRBJ2-7, with D possibly being TRBD1 or TRBD2 (5 bases each). CDR3 length: 16 residues. Looked up from germline, CDR1 is LGHDT and CDR2 is YNNKEL (reference sequence). V was clipped by 0 bases and J by 1 base, with 13 bases between them. The CDR3 reads CASSQDFGTASYEQYF. The CDR3, as DNA: TGTGCCAGCAGCCAAGACTTCGGGACGGCGTCCTACGAGCAGTACTTC.